The present T cell receptor (beta chain) was sequenced within a study of blood T cell repertoires in COVID-19. Study-level background: Samples taken during acute and convalescent COVID-19 were collected in the United States, Italy and Spain.

Original methodology: How many nucleated cells were present was estimated from reference gene primer amplification. Some clones are missing from TCRdb's copy, which holds only in-frame ones; the method was immunoSEQ multiplex PCR. That table furnishes V, J and clone size, whereas the DNA furnished D and trimming. This table holds roughly 100,000 clones, 75% to 85% found once. V was clipped by 6 bases and J by 7 bases; unmatched bases: 7. Germline lookup yields CDR1 WSHSY and CDR2 SAAADI. This CDR3 region has 13 residues. Sample: peripheral blood. V gene TRBV10-2 combines with J gene TRBJ2-7; 9 nucleotides align to TRBD1. The origin of this receptor is a woman between 65 and 79 years old with acute or convalescent COVID-19. The CDR3 loop is CASSGQGMREQYF. The CDR3 DNA reads TGCGCCAGCAGCGGACAGGGGATGCGGGAGCAGTACTTC.